The sequence of this TCR beta chain was determined in a study of glioma-infiltrating T cells. Looking at the study overall: Before surgery, glioma patients received dexamethasone for at most six days. Study-level points and caveats: Above-expected tissue-blood divergence occurred in all gliomas, most in low-grade ones. Only very few CDR3 sequences appeared in both tissue and blood.

This clonotype showed up just a few times. The antigen is undetermined. Amplification of TCR alpha and beta CDR3 regions from RNA used iRepertoire nested multiplex PCR. TCRdb reanalysed the multiplex PCR reads using MiXCR and keeps one entry per CDR3 protein. The data contain a few hundred thousand distinct CDR3 sequences, about two fifths of them singletons. CDR3 length: 13 residues. Germline CDR1 SGHDN, CDR2 FVKESK. Trimming took 1 base from V and 6 from J, leaving 10 bases between them. The genes are TRBV14 and TRBJ2-7; the D gene is possibly TRBD2 (6 bases). The sample comprised glioma tissue, nonneoplastic brain tissue, or PBMCs (not recorded which). This clonotype was sampled from a human donor with low-grade glioma or glioblastoma, undergoing nonglioma brain surgery, or in good health (not recorded which). The CDR3 loop reads CASSQGRVPEQYF. CDR3 DNA: TGTGCCAGCAGCCAAGGGAGGGTCCCCGAGCAGTACTTC.